What follows are 22 T cell receptor beta chains derived from one specimen sequenced in a study of PD-1 blockade in classical Hodgkin lymphoma. Time point defined: cycle 4 day 1 (C4D1), after 6 weeks of nivolumab. All the patients suffered relapse after autologous stem cell transplantation, and brentuximab vedotin exposure differed. Negative selection with magnetic separation was used to purify CD4+ T cells from thawed PBMCs. TCRdb's table, derived via immunoSEQ multiplex PCR, lists solely in-frame clones and lacks some. The data show roughly 30,000 clones, 80% to 90% seen once. The sequencing here drew on CD4+ T cells from blood, taken before the fourth cycle of nivolumab. These receptors were collected from a human donor with classical Hodgkin lymphoma.

This rearrangement joins TRBV7-6 to TRBJ2-5; 7 positions agree with TRBD2. The CDR3 extends over 15 amino acids. CDR1 and CDR2 (germline): SGHVS, FNYEAQ. The V segment lost 1 base and the J segment 2 bases; nucleotides outside the gene matches: 4. CDR3 loop: CASSLDLAGQETQYF. The CDR3 nucleotides are TGTGCCAGCAGCTTAGATTTAGCGGGTCAAGAGACCCAGTACTTC.

The rearrangement uses TRBV4-2 and TRBJ1-5, with no clear D. V shed 5 bases and J shed 3 bases, with 11 bases lying between them. Germline V gene sequence: CDR1 LGHNA, CDR2 YNFKEQ. This CDR3 has 14 residues. This chain's CDR3 is CASSTRRDNQPQHF. The CDR3 DNA reads TGTGCCAGCAGCACGCGACGCGACAATCAGCCCCAGCATTTT.

This chain connects TRBV7-2 to TRBJ1-5, with TRBD1 as a possible D gene (5 bases). CDR3 length equals 14 residues. Per germline, CDR1 SGHTA and CDR2 FQGNSA. Trimming pared 1 base from V and 7 bases from J, leaving 11 bases between. The chain's CDR3 is CASSLVAGGQPQHF. CDR3 DNA sequence: TGTGCCAGCAGCTTAGTTGCGGGGGGACAGCCCCAGCATTTT.

The chain uses TRBV6-1 and TRBJ1-5, with D possibly matching TRBD1 (5 bases). The CDR3 contains 15 residues. The germline V gene has CDR1 MNHNS and CDR2 SASEGT. V was clipped by 5 bases and J by 4 bases, with 15 bases between them. The CDR3 DNA reads as TGTGCCAGCAGTAATTGGGGACGGCTAAATCAGCCCCAGCATTTT. Its protein is CASSNWGRLNQPQHF.

The rearrangement links TRBV27 to TRBJ1-5; 7 bases align to TRBD1. Germline-derived CDR1 and CDR2 are MNHEY and SMNVEV (reference sequence). V lost 1 base, J lost 7 bases, and 10 bases stayed unmatched. CDR3 length: 16 residues. This CDR3 is CASSLFMDRKGQPQHF. The CDR3 nucleotides read TGTGCCAGCAGTTTATTCATGGACAGGAAGGGGCAGCCCCAGCATTTT.

J is TRBJ1-5 and V is TRBV25-1; unclear D gene. V lost 6 bases and J lost 0, with 6 bases in between. Germline V gene sequence: CDR1 MGHDK, CDR2 SYGVNS. The CDR3 is 13 residues long. The CDR3 spells CASRLASNQPQHF. The CDR3 DNA follows: TGTGCCAGCAGGTTGGCTAGCAATCAGCCCCAGCATTTT.

The chain recombines TRBV11-2 with TRBJ2-1; D is uncertain. From germline, CDR1 is SGHAT and CDR2 FQNNGV. Trimming pared 3 bases from V and 1 base from J, leaving 7 bases between. The CDR3 length is 14 residues. This CDR3 is CASSFDSSYNEQFF. CDR3 DNA sequence: TGTGCCAGCAGCTTCGATTCTTCCTACAATGAGCAGTTCTTC.

This clone appeared a few times. The chain has TRBV5-5 and TRBJ1-4; unclear D gene. Germline V gene sequence: CDR1 SGHKS, CDR2 YYEKEE (reference sequence). V lost 0 bases, J lost 7 bases, and 16 bases lay in between. This CDR3 comprises 16 residues. CDR3 protein: CASSLDGDPNGEKLFF. In nucleotides, the CDR3 is TGTGCCAGCAGCTTGGACGGCGACCCCAACGGTGAAAAACTGTTTTTT.

The sample holds one count of this clone. This CDR3 reads CASTAPSSYNEQFF. Written as DNA, the CDR3 is TGTGCCAGCACGGCTCCGAGCTCCTACAATGAGCAGTTCTTC. The chain has TRBV2 and TRBJ2-1; the D is unclear. The CDR3 contains 14 residues. In germline, CDR1 is SNHLY, CDR2 FYNNEI. V was pared by 7 bases and J by 0 bases, with 10 bases between. The full variable domain, with the rest looked up from reference TRBV2 and TRBJ2-1, is EPEVTQTPSHQVTQMGQEVILRCVPISNHLYFYWYRQILGQKVEFLVSFYNNEISEKSEIFDDQFSVERPDGSNFTLKIRSTKLEDSAMYFCASTAPSSYNEQFFGPGTRLTVL.

This clone was counted once. The V and J genes are TRBV30 and TRBJ1-1; 10 positions agree with TRBD1. Germline assignment: CDR1 GTSNPN and CDR2 SVGIG (reference sequence). The trim removed 8 bases at V and 7 bases at J, leaving 7 bases unmatched. CDR3 size: 12 residues. The CDR3 coding sequence is TGTGCCGGAGGACAGGGGGACAGTGAAGCTTTCTTT. This gives the protein CAGGQGDSEAFF.

This chain joins TRBV4-2 and TRBJ2-1, with 9 bases matching TRBD2. Germline assignment: CDR1 LGHNA and CDR2 YNFKEQ. The length of the CDR3 is 17 residues. After removal of 0 bases from V and 2 bases from J, the junction contained 5 bases not matched to a gene. The CDR3 DNA reads TGTGCCAGCAGCCAAGAAGTAGCGGGGGAGACCTACAATGAGCAGTTCTTC. Translating gives CASSQEVAGETYNEQFF.

V and J are TRBV7-2 and TRBJ2-1, with 9 bases aligning to TRBD1. The germline gives CDR1 SGHTA, CDR2 FQGNSA. The CDR3 sequence is 15 residues long. V gave up 1 base and J gave up 9 bases; unmatched junction bases: 7. The CDR3 DNA sequence: TGTGCCAGCAGCTTAGATCCCGGGACAGGGTTTGAGCAGTTCTTC. Translated, it gives CASSLDPGTGFEQFF.

This clone was seen a handful of times. The rearrangement joins TRBV2 to TRBJ1-5; D unclear. V was trimmed by 4 bases and J by 3 bases, leaving 7 bases between them. This CDR3 region has 13 residues. CDR1 and CDR2 (germline): SNHLY, FYNNEI. The CDR3 is CASSADPNQPQHF. Here the CDR3 DNA reads TGTGCCAGCAGTGCGGACCCCAATCAGCCCCAGCATTTT.

The chain joins TRBV28 to TRBJ1-2, with 11 bases identical to TRBD1. CDR3 length: 15 amino acids. V lost 10 bases, J lost 3 bases, and 10 bases stayed unmatched. The germline V gene has CDR1 MDHEN and CDR2 SYDVKM. Written as DNA, the CDR3 is TGTGCCATCGCGGACAGGGGGCTGGTTGACTATGGCTACACCTTC. Translated: CAIADRGLVDYGYTF.

The CDR3 sequence is CASSKTSGGPYNEQFF. The CDR3 DNA reads TGTGCCAGCAGCAAAACCAGCGGGGGGCCCTACAATGAGCAGTTCTTC. The chain recombines TRBV21-1 with TRBJ2-1; whether TRBD2, the table's D call, matches the DNA was not checked. TRBV21-1 is labeled a pseudogene. The CDR3 loop spans 16 amino acids.

This chain connects TRBV6-5 to TRBJ1-1; tentative D call: TRBD1 (5 bases). CDR1 MNHEY and CDR2 SVGAGI come from the germline V gene. The germline V and J ends were trimmed by 6 bases and 0 bases, with 14 bases remaining between them. CDR3 size: 15 residues. The DNA for the CDR3 is TGTGCCAGCAGCCAGTCGGGGCTCATGAACACTGAAGCTTTCTTT. Translated, it gives CASSQSGLMNTEAFF.

The rearrangement links TRBV7-2 to TRBJ2-1, with 10 positions matching TRBD1. Germline CDR1 is SGHTA and CDR2 is FQGNSA. The junction had 10 bases not matched to a gene; V was cut back by 5 bases and J by 6 bases. The length of the CDR3 is 16 residues. The DNA of the CDR3 is TGTGCCAGCAGCCCCAGTCCCGGGACAGGGGTCAATGAGCAGTTCTTC. Translation: CASSPSPGTGVNEQFF. The whole variable domain, filled in from reference TRBV7-2 and TRBJ2-1, reads GAGVSQSPSNKVTEKGKDVELRCDPISGHTALYWYRQSLGQGLEFLIYFQGNSAPDKSGLPSDRFSAERTGGSVSTLTIQRTQQEDSAVYLCASSPSPGTGVNEQFFGPGTRLTVL.

The genes are TRBV19 and TRBJ1-5, with 8 bases lining up with TRBD1. V gave up 7 bases and J gave up 5 bases; unmatched junction bases: 4. Germline CDR1 is LNHDA and CDR2 is SQIVND (reference sequence). The CDR3 runs 13 residues. The DNA for the CDR3 is TGTGCCAGTAAGGAGACAGGGGATCAGCCCCAGCATTTT. This codes for CASKETGDQPQHF.

The V call is TRBV5-6, the J call TRBJ1-6; 7 bases map to TRBD1. Germline V CDR1 and CDR2: SGHDT, YYEEEE. This CDR3 comprises 16 residues. V trimming: 5 bases; J trimming: 9 bases; junction bases outside the gene matches: 14. The CDR3 reads CASSSLGTAGISPLHF. For the CDR3, the DNA is TGTGCCAGCAGTAGTTTAGGGACAGCGGGGATTTCACCCCTCCACTTT.

The CDR3 here is CASSLLGQGAYEQYF. The CDR3 DNA sequence: TGTGCCAGCAGCTTGCTCGGACAGGGAGCCTACGAGCAGTACTTC. The chain joins TRBV5-6 to TRBJ2-7; TRBD1 matches at 8 bases. With V trimmed by 1 base and J by 2 bases, 5 bases remained unmatched. Looked up from germline, CDR1 is SGHDT and CDR2 is YYEEEE. This CDR3 has 15 amino acids.

The chain uses TRBV29-1 and TRBJ2-2; D may be TRBD2 (6 bases). CDR1 and CDR2 from the germline V gene are SQVTM and ANQGSEA. Between the trimmed V and J ends, which lost 5 bases and 0 bases, there was a span of 10 bases. There are 14 residues in the CDR3. The CDR3 nucleotides are TGCAGCGTTTCGGGGGTCTCGAACACCGGGGAGCTGTTTTTT. This sequence encodes CSVSGVSNTGELFF.

The rearrangement uses TRBV5-1 and TRBJ1-1, with no clear D. This CDR3 is built from 12 residues. The germline CDR1 and CDR2 sequences are SGHRS and YFSETQ. V lost 1 base and J lost 10, with 11 bases in between. The CDR3 DNA sequence: TGCGCCAGCAGCTTGTACAGTTCGGCAGCTTTCTTT. This translates into CASSLYSSAAFF.